Described below is a single T cell receptor beta chain sequence and its context. Its specificity is unknown. An equimolar mix of two oligonucleotides served as the beta constant-region primer for TRBC1 and TRBC2. Nested alpha and beta constant-region primers with the SP2 primer drove four PCR rounds on ligated cDNA. One entry per CDR3 protein, called by TCRdb with MiXCR from the UMI-ligation and nested PCR reads. The sample yields under 150,000 distinct CDR3 sequences, 15% to 25% seen once. From the second PCR step, alpha and beta chains were amplified apart. CD4+ T cell IFNgamma after overnight CMV lysate exposure gave donor CMV status. Cells stained for CD3, CD4, CD8, CD45RA, CD27 and viability were sorted into four CD45RA/CD27 subsets. Per the germline V gene, CDR1 is SGDLS and CDR2 is YYNGEE. This CDR3 has 16 amino acids. Germline trimming cut 4 bases from V and 1 base from J; bases unmatched to any gene: 9.

This record comes from a study of naive and memory T cell subsets. Study outcomes and limitations: Possibly reflecting memory cells re-expressing CD45RA, a few larger clonotypes occurred in naive repertoires, especially CD8. Naive and memory subsets had different power law exponents for TCR abundance.

V usage is TRBV9 and J usage is TRBJ2-3; 7 positions agree with TRBD2. The sequenced sample was naive CD8+ T cells from blood. The receptor comes from a human donor in good health. CDR3 region: CASSPFEGGGTDTQYF. The CDR3 nucleotides read TGTGCCAGCAGCCCTTTCGAGGGAGGGGGCACAGATACGCAGTATTTT.